The present TCR beta chain was sequenced within a study of post-analysis software for immune sequencing data. Study-wide background: Relapsing-remitting, secondary progressive and progressive-relapsing forms made up the multiple sclerosis disease courses.

The germline V and J ends were trimmed by 0 bases and 0 bases, with 12 bases remaining between them. Germline values: CDR1 DFQATT, CDR2 SNEGSKA (reference sequence). The CDR3 loop spans 15 amino acids. About this clonotype: As yet, its antigen is unknown.

Whole-study results and caveats: In patients, TRBV5-6, TRBV5-1 and TRBV20-1 belonged to four or five TRBV segments found more frequently than in controls.

Each TCR beta cDNA library carried unique molecular identifiers. Using its own MiXCR run on the PCR reads, TCRdb lists one record per CDR3 protein. There are approximately 400,000 distinct CDR3 sequences in the sample; about a third occur only once, and 13% lies in the top ten. The sequenced sample consisted of blood. This sequence originates from a girl aged 5 to 17 with multiple sclerosis. This chain connects TRBV20-1 to TRBJ2-7, with D possibly TRBD1 on 5 matching bases. CDR3 sequence: CSARDRQGFSYEQYF. The CDR3 region has the DNA TGCAGTGCTAGAGACCGCCAGGGTTTCTCCTACGAGCAGTACTTC.